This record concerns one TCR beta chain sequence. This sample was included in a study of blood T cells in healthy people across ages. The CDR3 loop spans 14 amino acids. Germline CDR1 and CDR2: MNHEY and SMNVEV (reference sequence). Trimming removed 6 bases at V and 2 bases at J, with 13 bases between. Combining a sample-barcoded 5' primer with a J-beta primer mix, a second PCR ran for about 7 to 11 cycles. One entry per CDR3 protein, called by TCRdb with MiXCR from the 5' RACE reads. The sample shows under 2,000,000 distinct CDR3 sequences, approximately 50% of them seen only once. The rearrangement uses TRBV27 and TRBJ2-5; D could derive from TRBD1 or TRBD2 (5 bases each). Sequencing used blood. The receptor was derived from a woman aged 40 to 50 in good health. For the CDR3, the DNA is TGTGCCAGCAGACAGAGGGGCAGACAAGAGACCCAGTACTTC. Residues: CASRQRGRQETQYF.